The T cell receptor beta chain under discussion was sequenced for a study of T cells after yellow fever vaccination. TCRdb re-called the 5' RACE reads with MiXCR, one entry per CDR3 protein. The table has 80,000 to 100,000 distinct CDR3 sequences, more than 7.5% seen once; the top ten hold approximately 17%. Study findings and constraints: Abundant bulk-population clonotypes could contaminate the FACS-sorted repertoires.

The CDR3 is made up of 11 amino acids. V was pared by 4 bases and J by 1 base, with 2 bases between. In germline, CDR1 is SGHRS, CDR2 YFSETQ. Source: CD8+ T cells not binding an NS4B(214-222) dextramer, sorted from PBMCs, taken roughly 15 days after the first yellow fever vaccination. This clonotype was obtained from a man between 18 and 35 years old who received the YFV17D yellow fever vaccine. This chain uses TRBV5-1 with TRBJ2-5; no firm D call. This CDR3 is CASSLQETQYF. The CDR3 nucleotides read TGCGCCAGCAGCCTCCAAGAGACCCAGTACTTC.